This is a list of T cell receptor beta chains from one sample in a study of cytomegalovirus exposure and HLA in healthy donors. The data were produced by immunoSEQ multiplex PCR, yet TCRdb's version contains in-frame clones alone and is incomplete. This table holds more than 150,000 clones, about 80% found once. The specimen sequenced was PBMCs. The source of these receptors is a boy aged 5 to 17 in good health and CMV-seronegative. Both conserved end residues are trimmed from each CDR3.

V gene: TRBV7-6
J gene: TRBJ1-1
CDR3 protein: ASSLTSRVVTEAF

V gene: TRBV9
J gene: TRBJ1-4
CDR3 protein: ASSGIAPNEKLF

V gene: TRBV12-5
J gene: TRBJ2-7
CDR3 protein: ASGFTVGGTEIGREQY

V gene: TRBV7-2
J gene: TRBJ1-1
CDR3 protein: ASSLAGVPSTEAF

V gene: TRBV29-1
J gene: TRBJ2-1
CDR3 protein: SVEEAGKPNEQF

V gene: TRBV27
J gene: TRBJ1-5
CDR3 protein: ASRQGASNQPQH

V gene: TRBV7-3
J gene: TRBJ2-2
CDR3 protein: ASSSPGLAGNTGELF

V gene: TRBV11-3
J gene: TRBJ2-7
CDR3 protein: ASSHSLGQGAGEQY

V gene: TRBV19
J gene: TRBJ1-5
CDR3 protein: ASSVDLSGQPQH

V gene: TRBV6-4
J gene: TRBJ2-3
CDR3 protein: ASSDSTSGGATQY

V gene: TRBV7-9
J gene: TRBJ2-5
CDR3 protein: ASSLPGGETQY

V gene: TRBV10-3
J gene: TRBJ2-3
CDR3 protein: AISARGADTQY

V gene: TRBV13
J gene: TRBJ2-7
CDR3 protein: ASSSRGLGFGSYEQY

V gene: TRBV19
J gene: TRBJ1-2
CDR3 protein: ASSILGEIGDGYT

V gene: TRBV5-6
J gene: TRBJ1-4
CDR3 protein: ASSSQLQGGYEKLF

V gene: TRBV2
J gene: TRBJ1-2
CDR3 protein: ASERDRGYGYT

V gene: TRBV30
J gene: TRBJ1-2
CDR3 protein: AWSKGSLSNYGYT

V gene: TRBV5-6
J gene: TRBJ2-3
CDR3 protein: ASSRGASTDTQY

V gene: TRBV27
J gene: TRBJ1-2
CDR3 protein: ASSLGSRGYGYT

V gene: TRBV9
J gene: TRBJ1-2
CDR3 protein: ASSPTDRGYGYT

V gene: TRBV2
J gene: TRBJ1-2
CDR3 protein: ASSSTGYNYGYT

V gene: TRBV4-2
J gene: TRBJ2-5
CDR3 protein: ASSQEPLTLAGSGETQY